This paragraph covers one T cell receptor beta chain sequence. Participants came from fewer than 25 US areas, aged about 18 to 89 years. The data were obtained in a study of blood T cell repertoires in COVID-19. About the study: Donors in the United States, Italy and Spain gave samples during acute or convalescent COVID-19. T cells, B-cell-depleted T cells, or PBMCs supplied cDNA or gDNA.

Looked up from germline, CDR1 is MNHEY and CDR2 is SVGAGI. The CDR3 is 14 amino acids. Trimming took 5 bases from V and 3 from J; bases not matched to a gene: 3. Per the study methods: Reference gene primers were amplified, and this amplification served to estimate nucleated cell counts. Using immunoSEQ multiplex PCR, the repertoire was profiled, and TCRdb retains in-frame clones only, with some absent. That table is the source of V, J and clone size, and D and trimming were worked out from the DNA. The sample lists some 150,000 clones; over 80% were seen once. The chain links TRBV6-5 to TRBJ2-7; 11 positions agree with TRBD2. Sequences were obtained from PBMCs or T cells enriched from blood (not recorded which). The receptor was isolated from a woman aged 45 to 65 who had been exposed to COVID-19. In DNA, the CDR3 is TGTGCCAGCAGTAAAACTAGCGGGGGCTACGAGCAGTACTTC. Translated, it gives CASSKTSGGYEQYF.